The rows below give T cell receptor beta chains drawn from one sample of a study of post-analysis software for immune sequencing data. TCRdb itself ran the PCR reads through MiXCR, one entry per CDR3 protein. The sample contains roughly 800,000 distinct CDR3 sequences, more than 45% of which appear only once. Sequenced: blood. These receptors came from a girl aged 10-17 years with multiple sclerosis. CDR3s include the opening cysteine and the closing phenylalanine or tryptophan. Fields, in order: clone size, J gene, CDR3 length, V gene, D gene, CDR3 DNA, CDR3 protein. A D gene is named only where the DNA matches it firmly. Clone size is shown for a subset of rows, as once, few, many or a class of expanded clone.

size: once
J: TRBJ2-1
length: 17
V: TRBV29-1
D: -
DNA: TGCAGCGTTGAAGATGGGGCCCTTGCGAGCTCCTACAATGAGCAGTTCTTC
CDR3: CSVEDGALASSYNEQFF

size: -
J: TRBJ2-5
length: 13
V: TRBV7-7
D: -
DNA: TGTGCTAGCAGCTTGGATAACAGAGAGACCCAGTACTTC
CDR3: CASSLDNRETQYF

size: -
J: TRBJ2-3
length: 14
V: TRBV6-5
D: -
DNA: TGTGCCAGCAGTTACAAGGTCGAAGCAGATACGCAGTATTTT
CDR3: CASSYKVEADTQYF

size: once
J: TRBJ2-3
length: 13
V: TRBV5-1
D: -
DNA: TGCGCCAGCAGCCCGGAGCCCACAGATACGCAGTATTTT
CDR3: CASSPEPTDTQYF

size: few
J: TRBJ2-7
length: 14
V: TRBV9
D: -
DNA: TGTGCCAGCAGCGAGGACGGATCCTCCTACGAGCAGTACTTC
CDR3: CASSEDGSSYEQYF

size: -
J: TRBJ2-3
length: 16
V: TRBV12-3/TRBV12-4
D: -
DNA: TGTGCCAGCAGCGGAACGGCCCTAGCTAGGGCAGATGCGCAGTATTTT
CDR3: CASSGTALARADAQYF

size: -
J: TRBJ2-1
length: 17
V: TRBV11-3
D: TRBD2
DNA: TGTGCCAGCAGCCCACGTGGGCGGGAGCTCTCCTACAATGAGCAGTTCTTC
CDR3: CASSPRGRELSYNEQFF

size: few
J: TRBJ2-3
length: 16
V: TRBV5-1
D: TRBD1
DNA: TGCGCCAACAGCTTGGTGGGGACAGATAACACAGATACGCAGTATTTT
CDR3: CANSLVGTDNTDTQYF

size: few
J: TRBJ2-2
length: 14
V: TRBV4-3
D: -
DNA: TGCGCCAGCAGCCATGAGCTGGGGACCGGGGAGCTGTTTTTT
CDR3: CASSHELGTGELFF

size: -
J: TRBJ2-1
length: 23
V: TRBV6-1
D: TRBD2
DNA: TGTGCCAGCAGTGAAAGGGCCAACCTAGGGGGACTAGCGGGACCAAGCTCCTACAATGAGCAGTTCTTC
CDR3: CASSERANLGGLAGPSSYNEQFF

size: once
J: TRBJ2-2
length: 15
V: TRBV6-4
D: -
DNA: TGTGCCAGCAGTCCGACTTCCCAAATTGGCGGGGAGCTGTTTTTT
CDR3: CASSPTSQIGGELFF

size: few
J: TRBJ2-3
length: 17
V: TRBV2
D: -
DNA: TGTGCCAGCAGCCTCACCGGGGATAGCTCCGATACAGATACGCAGTATTTT
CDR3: CASSLTGDSSDTDTQYF

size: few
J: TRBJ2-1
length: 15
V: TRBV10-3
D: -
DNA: TGTGCCATCAGTGAGTTAAGACTAGTGGGAAATGAGCAGTTCTTC
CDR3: CAISELRLVGNEQFF

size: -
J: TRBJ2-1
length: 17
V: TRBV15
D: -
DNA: TGTGCCACCAGCAGAGAGCCGGCCTCAAGCTCCTACAATGAGCAGTTCTTC
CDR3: CATSREPASSSYNEQFF

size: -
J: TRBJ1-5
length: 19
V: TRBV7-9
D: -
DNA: TGTGCCAGCAGCCCTAGGCCCTTCGGGACCGAATATAGCAATCAGCCCCAGCATTTT
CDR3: CASSPRPFGTEYSNQPQHF